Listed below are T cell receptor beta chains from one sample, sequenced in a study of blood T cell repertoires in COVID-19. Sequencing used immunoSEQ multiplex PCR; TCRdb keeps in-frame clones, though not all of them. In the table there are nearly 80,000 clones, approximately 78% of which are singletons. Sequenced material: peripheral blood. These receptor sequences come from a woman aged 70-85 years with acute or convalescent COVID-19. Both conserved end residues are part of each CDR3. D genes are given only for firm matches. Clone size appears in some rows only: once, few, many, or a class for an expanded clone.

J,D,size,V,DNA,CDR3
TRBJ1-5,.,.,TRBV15,TGTGCCACCAGCAGGACCCGGGATAGCAATCAGCCCCAGCATTTT,CATSRTRDSNQPQHF
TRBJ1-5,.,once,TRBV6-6,TGTGCCAGCAGTCTACAGGTTAGCAATCAGCCCCAGCATTTT,CASSLQVSNQPQHF
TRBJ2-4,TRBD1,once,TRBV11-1,TGTGCCAGCAGCCCTGGACAGGGTAAAAACATTCAGTACTTC,CASSPGQGKNIQYF
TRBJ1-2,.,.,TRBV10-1,TGCGCCAGCAGTGAATTTGCGGGGTCCGACTATGGCTACACCTTC,CASSEFAGSDYGYTF
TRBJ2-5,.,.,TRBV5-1,TGCGCCAGCAGCGGGGCAATAAGCTCCGAGACCCAGTACTTC,CASSGAISSETQYF
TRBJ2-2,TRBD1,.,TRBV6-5,TGTGCCAGCTCCGCGGACAGGGCCGGGGAGCTGTTTTTT,CASSADRAGELFF
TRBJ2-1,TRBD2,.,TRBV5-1,TGCGCCAGCAGCGCCGGGACTAGCTTAACGGGTGACGGAAAAGAGCAGTTCTTC,CASSAGTSLTGDGKEQFF
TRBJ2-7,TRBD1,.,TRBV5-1,TGCGCCAGCAGCACCGGACAGGGGGCTTACGAGCAGTACTTC,CASSTGQGAYEQYF
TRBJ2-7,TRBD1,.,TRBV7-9,TGTGCCAGCAGCCTTCGTCGGGACAGGGGACCCTACGAGCAGTACTTC,CASSLRRDRGPYEQYF
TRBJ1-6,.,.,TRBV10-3,TGTGCCATCAGGACCGGGACATTGAATTCACCCCTCCACTTT,CAIRTGTLNSPLHF
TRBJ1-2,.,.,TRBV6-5,TGTGCCAGTACGGTATTTTACTATGGCTACACCTTC,CASTVFYYGYTF
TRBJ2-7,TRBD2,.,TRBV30,TGTGCCTGGAGTAGACTAGCGGGGTTCCACGAGCAGTACTTC,CAWSRLAGFHEQYF
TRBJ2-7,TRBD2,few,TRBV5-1,TGCGCCAGCAGCTGGGGAAGCGGGGACGCCTACGAGCAGTACTTC,CASSWGSGDAYEQYF
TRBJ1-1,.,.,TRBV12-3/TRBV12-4,TGTGCCAGCAGTTACGACAGGAACACTGAAGCTTTCTTT,CASSYDRNTEAFF
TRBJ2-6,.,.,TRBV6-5,TGTGCCAGCAGTTCCCCCTTTTCTGGGGCCAACGTCCTGACTTTC,CASSSPFSGANVLTF
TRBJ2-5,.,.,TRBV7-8,TGTGCCAGCAGCTTAGTCCGCCAAGAGACCCAGTACTTC,CASSLVRQETQYF
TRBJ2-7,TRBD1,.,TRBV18,TGTGCCAGCTCACCGACCGGGACAGGGTTCCACGAGCAGTACTTC,CASSPTGTGFHEQYF
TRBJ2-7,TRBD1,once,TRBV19,TGTGCCAGTAGACCGGTTGCGACAGGGGGCGGCTACGAGCAGTACTTC,CASRPVATGGGYEQYF
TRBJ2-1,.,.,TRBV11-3,TGTGCCAGCAGCCCCTCCTCCTACAATGAGCAGTTCTTC,CASSPSSYNEQFF
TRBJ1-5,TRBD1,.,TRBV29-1,TGCAGCGTTAACAGGGGAAGGCAGAATCAGCCCCAGCATTTT,CSVNRGRQNQPQHF
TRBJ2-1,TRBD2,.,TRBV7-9,TGTGCCAGCAGCTCTCCTAGCGGGAGGGCCTTCAATGAGCAGTTCTTC,CASSSPSGRAFNEQFF
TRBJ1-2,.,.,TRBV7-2,TGTGCCAGCAGCTTAGTCGCAGGGAACTATGGCTACACCTTC,CASSLVAGNYGYTF
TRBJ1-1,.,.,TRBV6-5,TGTGCCAGCCTGTCTTCGAGGACAAACACTGAAGCTTTCTTT,CASLSSRTNTEAFF
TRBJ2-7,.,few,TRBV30,TGTGCCTGGAGTGTAGCCCCCCTGTACGAGCAGTACTTC,CAWSVAPLYEQYF
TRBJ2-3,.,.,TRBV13,TGTGCCAGCAGCTCTTCCAGGGTAGGCGCAGATACGCAGTATTTT,CASSSSRVGADTQYF
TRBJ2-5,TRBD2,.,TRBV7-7,TGTGCCAGCAGCTTAGGACTAGCGGGAGAGACCCAGTACTTC,CASSLGLAGETQYF
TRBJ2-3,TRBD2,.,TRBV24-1,TGTGCCACCAGTCAAGATCCAAGCGGGAGTAGGACAGATACGCAGTATTTT,CATSQDPSGSRTDTQYF
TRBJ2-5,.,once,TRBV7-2,TGTGCCAGCAGCTTTAACGCAGGGAGGGAGACCCAGTACTTC,CASSFNAGRETQYF
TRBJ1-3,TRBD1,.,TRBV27,TGTGCCAGCAGCCAAGGACAGGGGTCTCCTGGAAACACCATATATTTT,CASSQGQGSPGNTIYF
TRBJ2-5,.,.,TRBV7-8,TGTGCCAGCAATATAGGTCAGGGGACGGAAGAGACCCAGTACTTC,CASNIGQGTEETQYF
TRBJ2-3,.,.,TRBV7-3,TGTGCCAGCAGCTTACTAGCAACTAGCACAGATACGCAGTATTTT,CASSLLATSTDTQYF
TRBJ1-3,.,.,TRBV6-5,TGTGCCAGCAGTTCTAGTCCGTGGAACACCATATATTTT,CASSSSPWNTIYF
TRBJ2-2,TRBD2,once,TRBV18,TGTGCCAGCTCACCAGGGCAGGGCGCTAGCGGAGTCAACACCGGGGAGCTGTTTTTT,CASSPGQGASGVNTGELFF